The T cell receptor beta chain described here comes from a study of Ad26.COV2.S vaccination and SARS-CoV-2 variants. The repertoire was sequenced with immunoSEQ multiplex PCR; TCRdb's copy has only in-frame clones and lacks some. The repertoire holds some 410,000 clones, with about nine tenths as singletons. V gave up 3 bases and J gave up 0 bases, with 6 bases separating them. Germline lookup yields CDR1 MRHNA and CDR2 SNTAGT. This CDR3 has 13 residues. Treatment reported: some 20 received Ad26.COV2.S at low or high dose, single or two shots; roughly five received placebo; per-sample allocation not given. Following the first vaccine or placebo injection, samples were taken on day 63.

This sample comprised peripheral blood, obtained in a trial of Ad26.COV2.S vaccine versus placebo. This rearrangement joins TRBV6-4 to TRBJ2-7, with unresolved D. The TCR comes from a person aged 18-60 years who received the Ad26.COV2.S COVID-19 vaccine or a placebo. CDR3 sequence: CASSEGPSYEQYF. DNA for the CDR3: TGTGCCAGCAGTGAAGGTCCCTCCTACGAGCAGTACTTC.